The 32 T cell receptor beta chains reported below all come from one sample, sequenced in a study of response to subunit inactivated influenza vaccine. TCRdb independently ran MiXCR on the RT-PCR reads; one entry per CDR3 protein. The data contain 700,000 to 800,000 distinct CDR3 sequences, 18% of them singletons. The sample was PBMCs from blood, taken 4 to 6 days after vaccination. These receptors came from a man aged 45-65 years who received an inactivated influenza vaccine.

The sample holds a few counts of this clonotype. This chain uses TRBV28 with TRBJ2-6; unclear D gene. The CDR3 spans 14 residues. Germline loops: CDR1 MDHEN, CDR2 SYDVKM. The germline V and J ends were trimmed by 3 bases and 3 bases, with 6 bases remaining between them. CDR3 region: CASSFPGGANVLTF. CDR3 DNA sequence: TGTGCCAGCAGTTTCCCCGGTGGGGCCAACGTCCTGACTTTC.

This clonotype was recorded a few times. The chain links TRBV7-2 to TRBJ2-2; no definite D call. Germline V CDR1 and CDR2: SGHTA, FQGNSA. Trimming took 2 bases from V and 4 from J, leaving 11 bases between them. This CDR3 region has 15 residues. Here the CDR3 DNA reads TGTGCCAGCAGCTTAACATTGCTAGGCACCGGGGAGCTGTTTTTT. Encoded protein: CASSLTLLGTGELFF. Full variable domain (rest looked up from reference TRBV7-2 and TRBJ2-2): GAGVSQSPSNKVTEKGKDVELRCDPISGHTALYWYRQSLGQGLEFLIYFQGNSAPDKSGLPSDRFSAERTGGSVSTLTIQRTQQEDSAVYLCASSLTLLGTGELFFGEGSRLTVL.

V gene TRBV4-1 combines with J gene TRBJ2-1, with 12 positions matching TRBD2. Germline V lookup: CDR1 MGHRA, CDR2 YSYEKL. The CDR3 is 18 amino acids. The V gene end was trimmed by 0 bases and the J gene end by 4 bases; junction bases not matched to a gene: 7. This CDR3 reads CASSQDYGLAGTYNEQFF. CDR3 DNA sequence: TGCGCCAGCAGCCAAGATTACGGACTAGCGGGAACTTACAATGAGCAGTTCTTC.

This clonotype appeared a few times. The CDR3 loop is CASSGGTEIQETQYF. For the CDR3, the DNA is TGTGCCAGCAGTGGCGGGACAGAAATTCAAGAGACCCAGTACTTC. The chain combines TRBV28 with TRBJ2-5; tentative D call: TRBD1 (7 bases). The V end was cut by 5 bases, the J end by 2 bases, with 15 bases between. Germline V gene lookup returns CDR1 MDHEN and CDR2 SYDVKM. There are 15 residues in the CDR3.

V usage is TRBV20-1 and J usage is TRBJ2-3; D uncertain. V shed 7 bases and J shed 0 bases, with 8 bases lying between them. This CDR3 spans 12 amino acids. Looked up from germline, CDR1 is DFQATT and CDR2 is SNEGSKA (reference sequence). The chain's CDR3 is CSVETSTDTQYF. CDR3 DNA sequence: TGCAGTGTGGAGACTAGCACAGATACGCAGTATTTT.

This clonotype was counted at least ten times. The genes are TRBV20-1 and TRBJ1-6, with unresolved D. The CDR3 length is 13 residues. The germline CDR1 and CDR2 sequences are DFQATT and SNEGSKA (reference sequence). The V end lost 0 bases, the J end lost 6 bases, and 6 bases lay between the germline ends. The CDR3: CSARDSANSPLHF. The CDR3 DNA is TGCAGTGCTAGAGACTCGGCTAATTCACCCCTCCACTTT.

This clonotype appeared a few times. The chain combines TRBV20-1 with TRBJ2-7; tentative D call: TRBD2 (5 bases). The CDR3 loop spans 13 amino acids. Germline V gives CDR1 DFQATT, CDR2 SNEGSKA (reference sequence). V was trimmed by 6 bases and J by 0 bases, leaving 12 bases between them. The CDR3 loop is CSALGRVSYEQYF. CDR3 DNA sequence: TGCAGTGCCCTAGGGCGGGTCTCCTACGAGCAGTACTTC.

V usage is TRBV7-8 and J usage is TRBJ2-3; 7 bases map to TRBD2. Trimming at V came to 1 base and at J to 2 bases, leaving 9 bases not matched to a gene. Germline lookup yields CDR1 SGHVS and CDR2 FQNEAQ. The CDR3 is made up of 17 amino acids. The CDR3 reads CASSLEGGAGPTDTQYF. The CDR3 DNA is TGTGCCAGCAGCTTAGAGGGAGGAGCGGGGCCCACAGATACGCAGTATTTT.

Worth noting for this clonotype: Since a much larger clone is just one base distant, this may be a read error. This rearrangement joins TRBV6-5 to TRBJ2-6, with 7 bases identical to TRBD1. CDR3 length equals 18 residues. Trimming at V came to 0 bases and at J to 4 bases, leaving 9 bases not matched to a gene. Germline V gene lookup returns CDR1 MNHEY and CDR2 SVGAGI. The CDR3: CASSYSVTGFSGANVLTF. The DNA for the CDR3 is TGTGCCAGCAGTTACTCGGTGACAGGGTTCTCCGGGGCCAACGTCCTGACTTTC.

The chain uses TRBV3-1 and TRBJ2-4, with D maybe TRBD1 (6 bases). Trimming stripped 1 base from V and 0 bases from J, with 22 bases between. The CDR3 runs to 20 residues. Per the germline V gene, CDR1 is LGHDT and CDR2 is YNNKEL (reference sequence). DNA for the CDR3: TGTGCCAGCAGCCAAGGAGGGGGTTGGGGTGACCACCAAGCCAAAAACATTCAGTACTTC. It codes for CASSQGGGWGDHQAKNIQYF. Full variable domain (missing parts from reference TRBV3-1 and TRBJ2-4): DTAVSQTPKYLVTQMGNDKSIKCEQNLGHDTMYWYKQDSKKFLKIMFSYNNKELIINETVPNRFSPKSPDKAHLNLHINSLELGDSAVYFCASSQGGGWGDHQAKNIQYFGAGTRLSVL.

The chain combines TRBV6-1 with TRBJ2-7; weak D call: TRBD2 (7 bases). The CDR3 is made up of 14 amino acids. Germline CDR1 is MNHNS and CDR2 is SASEGT. V was pared by 5 bases and J by 3 bases, with 14 bases between. CDR3 sequence reads: CASSIREGVYEQYF. Here the CDR3 DNA reads TGTGCCAGCAGTATCAGGGAGGGGGTCTACGAGCAGTACTTC.

This rearrangement joins TRBV5-4 to TRBJ2-5, with 11 nucleotides matching TRBD1. This CDR3 comprises 16 residues. V lost 4 bases to trimming and J lost 1 base; unmatched junction nucleotides: 6. CDR1 SGHNT and CDR2 YYREEE come from the germline V gene (reference sequence). As DNA, the CDR3 is TGTGCCAGCAGCCGTGGACAGGGGGCAATCCAAGAGACCCAGTACTTC. Its protein is CASSRGQGAIQETQYF.

This clonotype was observed a few times. The rearrangement links TRBV6-6 to TRBJ2-1, with unresolved D. Germline values: CDR1 MNHNY, CDR2 SVGAGI (reference sequence). Trimming shortened V by 4 bases and J by 8 bases, and 9 bases separated the two germline ends. The CDR3 has 12 amino acids. The CDR3 region is CASSLFTDEQFF. CDR3 coding DNA: TGTGCCAGCAGTTTGTTTACGGATGAGCAGTTCTTC.

The V and J genes are TRBV20-1 and TRBJ1-4; 10 nucleotides agree with TRBD1. The germline gives CDR1 DFQATT, CDR2 SNEGSKA (reference sequence). Trimming cost V 5 bases and J 0 bases; bases outside gene matches: 6. There are 16 residues in the CDR3. CDR3 residues: CSAGAGTGATNEKLFF. In DNA form, the CDR3 reads TGCAGTGCTGGAGCAGGGACAGGGGCAACTAATGAAAAACTGTTTTTT.

This clonotype was found many times. The V gene is TRBV7-2, the J gene TRBJ2-7, with 12 bases identical to TRBD2. V was clipped by 4 bases and J by 2 bases; unmatched bases: 0. The CDR3 has 14 residues. Germline V lookup: CDR1 SGHTA, CDR2 FQGNSA. The CDR3 DNA reads as TGTGCCAGCAGCTCTAGCGGGGGGGCCTACGAGCAGTACTTC. Protein: CASSSSGGAYEQYF.

V and J are TRBV12-3 or TRBV12-4 and TRBJ2-1; D may be TRBD2 (6 bases). The V end was cut by 6 bases, the J end by 0 bases, with 15 bases between. The CDR3 loop spans 16 amino acids. The CDR3 sequence: CASSRPGLPSYNEQFF. The CDR3 nucleotides read TGTGCCAGCAGCCGACCGGGACTTCCCTCCTACAATGAGCAGTTCTTC.

The gene calls are TRBV5-1 and TRBJ1-1, with D hard to call. Per the germline V gene, CDR1 is SGHRS and CDR2 is YFSETQ. The CDR3 totals 15 residues. The germline V and J ends were trimmed by 0 bases and 0 bases, with 9 bases remaining between them. The CDR3 here is CASSLAGRMNTEAFF. The CDR3 DNA sequence: TGCGCCAGCAGCTTGGCGGGAAGGATGAACACTGAAGCTTTCTTT.

This clonotype has more than one count but fewer than ten. The rearrangement uses TRBV11-2 and TRBJ2-3; the D call may be TRBD1 or TRBD2 (6 bases each). With 10 bases removed from V and 2 bases from J, the gap between germline ends came to 19 bases. The CDR3 extends over 15 amino acids. The V gene's germline CDR1 is SGHAT and CDR2 FQNNGV. CDR3 region: CATSPNAGHTDTQYF. In DNA form, the CDR3 reads TGTGCCACCAGTCCCAACGCGGGACACACAGATACGCAGTATTTT.

The rearrangement links TRBV15 to TRBJ2-7; 7 bases line up with TRBD1. The CDR3 totals 15 residues. In germline, CDR1 is LNHNV, CDR2 YYDKDF (reference sequence). The junction had 3 bases not matched to a gene; V was cut back by 0 bases and J by 1 base. CDR3 nucleotides: TGTGCCACCAGCAGAGAGCCACAGGGGTCCTACGAGCAGTACTTC. Protein product: CATSREPQGSYEQYF.

This clonotype was detected ten times or more. The chain combines TRBV20-1 with TRBJ2-3, with 7 bases aligning to TRBD2. This CDR3 is 14 amino acids long. Trimming at V came to 6 bases and at J to 4 bases, leaving 10 bases not matched to a gene. The germline V gene encodes CDR1 DFQATT and CDR2 SNEGSKA (reference sequence). CDR3 sequence: CSAWAWAGADTQYF. In DNA form, the CDR3 reads TGCAGTGCCTGGGCTTGGGCGGGAGCAGATACGCAGTATTTT.

The rearrangement uses TRBV28 and TRBJ1-1; D is uncertain. Trimming shortened V by 6 bases and J by 3 bases, and 17 bases separated the two germline ends. Germline CDR1 is MDHEN and CDR2 is SYDVKM. The CDR3 contains 15 residues. The CDR3 loop is CASSTHVGVYTEAFF. The CDR3 DNA is TGTGCCAGCAGCACCCATGTCGGGGTGTACACTGAAGCTTTCTTT.

This clonotype was detected ten times or more. The chain carries TRBV29-1 and TRBJ2-1; D may be TRBD1 (6 bases). V gave up 7 bases and J gave up 0 bases, with 19 bases separating them. The germline V gene has CDR1 SQVTM and CDR2 ANQGSEA. The CDR3 sequence is 16 residues long. CDR3 residues: CSAAIGQTDSYNEQFF. CDR3 DNA sequence: TGCAGCGCTGCGATCGGACAGACCGACTCCTACAATGAGCAGTTCTTC.

V usage is TRBV20-1 and J usage is TRBJ2-7; 12 nucleotides align to TRBD2. The CDR3 extends over 16 amino acids. Germline CDR1 is DFQATT and CDR2 is SNEGSKA (reference sequence). Trimming removed 5 bases from V and 3 bases from J; junction bases left unmatched: 11. CDR3 coding DNA: TGCAGTGCTCCCCTCCCTAGCGGGGGGGTATTCTACGAGCAGTACTTC. Its translation: CSAPLPSGGVFYEQYF.

In its sample, this clonotype was seen many times. The chain couples TRBV20-1 to TRBJ2-3; D gene unclear. V lost 3 bases, J lost 7 bases, and 14 bases lay in between. From germline, CDR1 is DFQATT and CDR2 SNEGSKA (reference sequence). The CDR3 has 13 residues. The chain's CDR3 is CSASSIGLNTQYF. In DNA, the CDR3 is TGCAGTGCTAGCTCAATCGGGTTGAATACGCAGTATTTT.

The gene calls are TRBV20-1 and TRBJ2-6; no reliable D call. Germline V gene data show CDR1 as DFQATT and CDR2 as SNEGSKA (reference sequence). This CDR3 is built from 14 residues. Trimming left V 3 bases short and J 0 bases short, with 6 bases between. The CDR3 DNA sequence: TGCAGTGCTAGGGTTCCCTCTGGGGCCAACGTCCTGACTTTC. Amino acids: CSARVPSGANVLTF.

The gene calls are TRBV5-1 and TRBJ2-7; maybe TRBD1 (5 bases). The V end was cut by 0 bases, the J end by 0 bases, with 13 bases between. The CDR3 covers 16 residues. Germline CDR1 reads SGHRS; CDR2 reads YFSETQ. CDR3 coding DNA: TGCGCCAGCAGCTTGGCCACTGGGGCAGTCTCCTACGAGCAGTACTTC. Translated: CASSLATGAVSYEQYF.

This clonotype has more than one count but fewer than ten. The chain links TRBV29-1 to TRBJ2-3, with 7 positions matching TRBD2. Per germline, CDR1 SQVTM and CDR2 ANQGSEA. The CDR3 has 15 amino acids. V was clipped by 7 bases and J by 2 bases; unmatched bases: 12. CDR3 region: CSAFSGSAYTDTQYF. DNA of the CDR3: TGCAGCGCGTTTAGCGGGTCCGCTTACACAGATACGCAGTATTTT.

This clonotype was detected a few times. The V call is TRBV5-1, the J call TRBJ2-1, with 13 bases identical to TRBD2. The CDR3 spans 19 residues. J was trimmed by 6 bases and V by 4 bases; bases with no gene match: 16. The germline V gene encodes CDR1 SGHRS and CDR2 YFSETQ. CDR3 loop: CASSPWTGSTSGRANEQFF. The CDR3 nucleotides read TGCGCCAGCAGCCCCTGGACGGGGAGTACTAGCGGGAGGGCCAATGAGCAGTTCTTC.

The genes are TRBV27 and TRBJ2-7, with D unclear. Trimming cost V 5 bases and J 0 bases, with 14 bases left between them. CDR1 and CDR2 (germline): MNHEY, SMNVEV (reference sequence). The CDR3 covers 15 residues. The CDR3 protein is CASSPLPPSSYEQYF. Written as DNA, the CDR3 is TGTGCCAGCAGTCCTCTTCCCCCCAGCTCCTACGAGCAGTACTTC.

V usage is TRBV29-1 and J usage is TRBJ2-1; 10 nucleotides line up with TRBD1. After removal of 1 base from V and 3 bases from J, the junction contained 3 bases not matched to a gene. The CDR3 loop spans 15 amino acids. The germline gives CDR1 SQVTM, CDR2 ANQGSEA. As DNA, the CDR3 is TGCAGCGTTGAAGGAGGGACAGGGGTCTACAATGAGCAGTTCTTC. The encoded protein is CSVEGGTGVYNEQFF.

This clonotype showed up just a few times. This rearrangement joins TRBV7-9 to TRBJ2-2, with unresolved D. There are 14 residues in the CDR3. Trimming removed 5 bases from V and 2 bases from J, with 9 bases in between. Germline CDR1 reads SEHNR; CDR2 reads FQNEAQ (reference sequence). The CDR3 bases are TGTGCCAGCAGCGCGCAACTAAACACCGGGGAGCTGTTTTTT. The encoded protein is CASSAQLNTGELFF.

This rearrangement joins TRBV20-1 to TRBJ2-3, with 7 bases matching TRBD1. The trim removed 2 bases at V and 2 bases at J, leaving 10 bases unmatched. The CDR3 extends over 16 amino acids. CDR1 and CDR2 (germline): DFQATT, SNEGSKA (reference sequence). The CDR3 region has the DNA TGCAGTGCTAGAAACCCCTACAGGGGAAACACAGATACGCAGTATTTT. The encoded protein is CSARNPYRGNTDTQYF.